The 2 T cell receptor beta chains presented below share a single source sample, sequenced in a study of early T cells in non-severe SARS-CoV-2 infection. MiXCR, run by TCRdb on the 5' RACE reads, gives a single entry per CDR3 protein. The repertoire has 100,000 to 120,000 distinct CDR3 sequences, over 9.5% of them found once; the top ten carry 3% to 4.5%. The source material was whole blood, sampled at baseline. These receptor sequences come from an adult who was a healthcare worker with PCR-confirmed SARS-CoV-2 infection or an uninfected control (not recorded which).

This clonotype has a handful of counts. CDR3 region: CASSPYLEAWGGHYEQYF. The DNA of the CDR3 is TGTGCCAGCAGCCCGTATCTCGAAGCGTGGGGGGGCCATTACGAGCAGTACTTC. V usage is TRBV3-1 and J usage is TRBJ2-7; TRBD2 might be the D (7 bases). Germline loops: CDR1 LGHDT, CDR2 YNNKEL (reference sequence). Trimming pared 4 bases from V and 4 bases from J, leaving 26 bases between. This CDR3 is 18 amino acids long.

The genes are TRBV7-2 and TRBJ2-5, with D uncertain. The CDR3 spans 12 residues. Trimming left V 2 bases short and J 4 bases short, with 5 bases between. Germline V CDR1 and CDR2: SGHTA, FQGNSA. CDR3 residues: CASSLTVETQYF. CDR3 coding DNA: TGTGCCAGCAGCTTAACTGTAGAGACCCAGTACTTC. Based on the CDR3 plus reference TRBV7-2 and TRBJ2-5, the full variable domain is GAGVSQSPSNKVTEKGKDVELRCDPISGHTALYWYRQSLGQGLEFLIYFQGNSAPDKSGLPSDRFSAERTGGSVSTLTIQRTQQEDSAVYLCASSLTVETQYFGPGTRLLVL.